What follows are 2 T cell receptor beta chains derived from one specimen sequenced in a study of beta chain features in type 1 diabetes. The study, taken as a whole, reports: People with Type 1 diabetes carried modestly yet significantly shorter TCRB CDR3s in all four CD4+ subsets.

Expressed TCRB transcripts were sequenced because the isolated RNA had all been reverse transcribed beforehand. Only in-frame clones appear in the TCRdb table, and some are missing; sequencing was by immunoSEQ multiplex PCR. The table lists around 120,000 clones, 15% to 20% of them singletons, with approximately 2.5% in the top ten. No antigen has been assigned to these receptors. The sequencing input was central memory CD4+ T cells from blood. The receptors shown here come from a man between 18 and 29 years old with type 1 diabetes.

V gene TRBV4-2 combines with J gene TRBJ2-7; D unresolved. This CDR3 is 12 amino acids long. Germline CDR1 LGHNA, CDR2 YNFKEQ. V dropped 4 bases and J dropped 3 bases, with 7 bases sitting between them. This CDR3 is CASSLDIYEQYF. CDR3 coding DNA: TGTGCCAGCAGCCTTGACATCTACGAGCAGTACTTC.

This clone has more than one count but fewer than ten. The chain is built from TRBV2 and TRBJ2-5, with TRBD2 matching 10 bases. CDR3 length equals 16 residues. Trimming at V came to 5 bases and at J to 4 bases, leaving 10 bases not matched to a gene. Germline loops: CDR1 SNHLY, CDR2 FYNNEI. The chain's CDR3 is CASSLVQRGGLETQYF. The DNA of the CDR3 is TGTGCCAGCAGTCTTGTCCAGCGGGGGGGCCTAGAGACCCAGTACTTC.